The 31 T cell receptor beta chains listed next were all sequenced from one sample in a study of blood T cell repertoires in COVID-19. Profiled with immunoSEQ multiplex PCR; TCRdb holds only in-frame clones, not every one. In the table there are roughly 120,000 clones, 86% of which are singletons. Sample: peripheral blood. The receptors come from a man aged 35-49 years with acute or convalescent COVID-19.

Worth noting for this clone: Other DNA sequences within the sample encode an identical CDR3. The chain links TRBV5-1 to TRBJ1-2; 10 bases agree with TRBD1. Germline CDR1 is SGHRS and CDR2 is YFSETQ. The CDR3 sequence is 14 residues long. The V and J ends lost 4 bases and 8 bases, in that order; junction bases with no gene match: 8. The CDR3 coding sequence is TGCGCCAGCAGCGCCGGACAGGGGGTCGGCGGCTACACCTTC. Its translation: CASSAGQGVGGYTF.

The V gene is TRBV15, the J gene TRBJ1-2; D gene uncertain. Per germline, CDR1 LNHNV and CDR2 YYDKDF (reference sequence). V was trimmed by 1 base and J by 6 bases, leaving 15 bases between them. There are 15 residues in the CDR3. In nucleotides, the CDR3 is TGTGCCACCAGCAGAGGGGGAGGGTTGGTAGATGGCTACACCTTC. Translation: CATSRGGGLVDGYTF.

This sequence joins TRBV4-3 and TRBJ2-7; TRBD2 might be the D (6 bases). CDR1 LGHNA and CDR2 YSLEER come from the germline V gene. CDR3 length: 15 residues. Trimming cost V 0 bases and J 4 bases, with 13 bases left between them. The CDR3, as DNA: TGCGCCAGCAGCCAAGATCGGGCGGGACTGTACGAGCAGTACTTC. Its protein product is CASSQDRAGLYEQYF.

This chain joins TRBV10-3 and TRBJ2-1; 7 nucleotides align to TRBD1. CDR3 length equals 14 residues. From germline, CDR1 is ENHRY and CDR2 SYGVKD. The V and J ends lost 7 bases and 5 bases, in that order; junction bases with no gene match: 8. CDR3 region: CAINPDRDHNEQFF. The CDR3 DNA reads TGTGCCATCAATCCAGACAGGGACCACAATGAGCAGTTCTTC.

This clone came up a few times. This sequence joins TRBV5-1 and TRBJ1-6; no reliable D call. From germline, CDR1 is SGHRS and CDR2 YFSETQ. There are 15 residues in the CDR3. V was shortened by 0 bases and J by 5 bases, with 9 bases between the two germline ends. Here the CDR3 DNA reads TGCGCCAGCAGCTTGGGTCAGTCGAATAATTCACCCCTCCACTTT. This codes for CASSLGQSNNSPLHF.

The rearrangement joins TRBV12-5 to TRBJ1-5; TRBD1 agrees at 7 bases. V was clipped by 3 bases and J by 0 bases; unmatched bases: 5. The CDR3 sequence is 16 residues long. The germline CDR1 and CDR2 sequences are LGHNT and FRNRAP. The CDR3 DNA follows: TGTGCTAGTGGTTTAACTTGGGACAGTAGCAATCAGCCCCAGCATTTT. Protein: CASGLTWDSSNQPQHF.

The chain couples TRBV19 to TRBJ1-4; TRBD1 matches at 7 bases. V shed 6 bases and J 2 bases; nucleotides not matched to a gene: 6. The germline V gene has CDR1 LNHDA and CDR2 SQIVND (reference sequence). CDR3 length: 15 amino acids. CDR3 sequence (DNA): TGTGCCAGTAGAACGGACAGGTCCACTAATGAAAAACTGTTTTTT. Its translation: CASRTDRSTNEKLFF.

V and J are TRBV5-4 and TRBJ1-2; D unclear. The CDR3 is 13 amino acids. V was clipped by 4 bases and J by 4 bases, with 11 bases between them. Germline V gene sequence: CDR1 SGHNT, CDR2 YYREEE (reference sequence). The CDR3 spells CASSLVTTYGYTF. The CDR3 coding sequence is TGTGCCAGCAGCCTCGTTACAACCTATGGCTACACCTTC.

This chain links TRBV7-3 with TRBJ2-3; possibly TRBD2 for D (6 bases). This CDR3 is 12 amino acids long. CDR1 is SGHTA and CDR2 is FQGTGA in the germline V gene. Trimming shortened V by 1 base and J by 9 bases, and 8 bases separated the two germline ends. The DNA for the CDR3 is TGTGCCAGCAGCTTAATGGGAGGAACGCAGTATTTT. This translates into CASSLMGGTQYF.

In its sample, this clone was seen once. The chain has TRBV10-3 and TRBJ2-1; maybe TRBD2 (6 bases). The V end was cut by 6 bases, the J end by 9 bases, with 12 bases between. This CDR3 region has 12 residues. CDR1 is ENHRY, CDR2 SYGVKD, per germline. The CDR3 DNA sequence: TGTGCCATCAGGGGAGGTACTCCTGAGCAGTTCTTC. Translating it yields CAIRGGTPEQFF.

This chain links TRBV18 with TRBJ2-7, with a weak D call TRBD1 (5 bases). Germline CDR1 KGHSH, CDR2 LQKENI. This CDR3 is built from 14 residues. V lost 3 bases and J 6 bases, leaving 15 bases between the germline ends. CDR3 sequence: CASSPVGQGSEQYF. Written as DNA, the CDR3 is TGTGCCAGCTCACCGGTAGGGCAGGGCAGCGAGCAGTACTTC. Full variable domain (rest looked up from reference TRBV18 and TRBJ2-7): NAGVMQNPRHLVRRRGQEARLRCSPMKGHSHVYWYRQLPEEGLKFMVYLQKENIIDESGMPKERFSAEFPKEGPSILRIQQVVRGDSAAYFCASSPVGQGSEQYFGPGTRLTVT.

This chain links TRBV27 with TRBJ2-1; possible D gene TRBD2, 5 bases. V gave up 6 bases and J gave up 10 bases, with 13 bases separating them. The CDR3 has 12 residues. Germline V gives CDR1 MNHEY, CDR2 SMNVEV (reference sequence). The CDR3 DNA sequence: TGTGCCAGCAGCCAAGGACTTTCAGAGCAGTTCTTC. Translation: CASSQGLSEQFF.

This chain links TRBV5-6 with TRBJ2-2; no reliable D call. There are 13 residues in the CDR3. Trimming took 3 bases from V and 6 from J, leaving 9 bases between them. Germline-derived CDR1 and CDR2 are SGHDT and YYEEEE. The CDR3 coding sequence is TGTGCCAGCAGCTCCTTGTCGGCCGGGGAGCTGTTTTTT. Its protein is CASSSLSAGELFF.

This clone was picked up one time. The rearrangement links TRBV4-3 to TRBJ1-1; D is ambiguous. The CDR3 length is 14 residues. Deletions cut 0 bases from V and 4 bases from J, with 9 bases between. Germline-derived CDR1 and CDR2 are LGHNA and YSLEER. The CDR3 DNA is TGCGCCAGCAGCCAAGACCTCAGGCCCACTGAAGCTTTCTTT. Protein: CASSQDLRPTEAFF.

The chain couples TRBV19 to TRBJ2-3, with TRBD2 identical over 9 bases. Germline trimming cut 4 bases from V and 4 bases from J; bases unmatched to any gene: 9. Germline V CDR1 and CDR2: LNHDA, SQIVND (reference sequence). The CDR3 has 16 amino acids. CDR3 sequence: CASSTPSGIEADTQYF. As DNA, the CDR3 is TGTGCCAGTAGTACCCCTAGCGGGATCGAAGCAGATACGCAGTATTTT.

The genes are TRBV6-5 and TRBJ1-1; the D gene is possibly TRBD1 (6 bases). The CDR3 has 14 amino acids. From germline, CDR1 is MNHEY and CDR2 SVGAGI. V was shortened by 3 bases and J by 3 bases, with 11 bases between the two germline ends. CDR3: CASSYSPGDTEAFF. CDR3 coding DNA: TGTGCCAGCAGTTATTCCCCAGGGGACACTGAAGCTTTCTTT.

The CDR3 sequence is CATSDRGNHEQFF. Written as DNA, the CDR3 is TGTGCCACCAGTGATCGCGGGAACCATGAGCAGTTCTTC. V usage is TRBV24-1 and J usage is TRBJ2-1, with D possibly matching TRBD2 (6 bases). The length of the CDR3 is 13 residues. Germline V gene lookup returns CDR1 KGHDR and CDR2 SFDVKD. The V and J ends lost 3 bases and 8 bases respectively, with 10 bases between them.

The V and J genes are TRBV19 and TRBJ2-1; 7 nucleotides agree with TRBD1. Germline V lookup: CDR1 LNHDA, CDR2 SQIVND (reference sequence). J gave up 13 bases and V 3 bases, and 6 bases lay outside the gene matches. This CDR3 region has 12 residues. CDR3: CASSMKRGHQFF. The DNA for the CDR3 is TGTGCCAGTAGTATGAAGAGGGGGCATCAGTTCTTC.

This clone was detected a few times. This same CDR3 is encoded by further DNA sequences in the sample. The V and J genes are TRBV11-3 and TRBJ1-1; D ambiguous. The CDR3 spans 14 residues. Germline assignment: CDR1 SGHNT and CDR2 YENEEA. Trimming shortened V by 1 base and J by 1 base, and 7 bases separated the two germline ends. For the CDR3, the DNA is TGTGCCAGCAGCTTAGGGGGAGGGAACACTGAAGCTTTCTTT. This translates into CASSLGGGNTEAFF.

The chain is built from TRBV6-5 and TRBJ1-1; D may be TRBD1 (5 bases). The CDR3 spans 15 residues. V shed 2 bases and J shed 0 bases, with 10 bases lying between them. Germline CDR1 is MNHEY and CDR2 is SVGAGI. The CDR3 DNA is TGTGCCAGCAGTTACGGGGCAGGTATGAACACTGAAGCTTTCTTT. Translation: CASSYGAGMNTEAFF.

In DNA form, the CDR3 reads TGTGCCAGCAAGGGGGCAGAAAACCATCAGCCCCAGCATTTT. Its protein product is CASKGAENHQPQHF. The chain recombines TRBV6-5 with TRBJ1-5, with TRBD1 identical over 7 bases. Germline values: CDR1 MNHEY, CDR2 SVGAGI. Unmatched junction bases numbered 8, after V lost 7 bases and J lost 5 bases. The CDR3 totals 14 residues.

J is TRBJ2-2 and V is TRBV6-1; TRBD2 aligns across 11 bases. The CDR3 has 18 residues. V dropped 4 bases and J dropped 2; count of bases not matched to a gene: 9. The germline V gene has CDR1 MNHNS and CDR2 SASEGT. CDR3 amino acids: CASSVTLLAGVNTGELFF. Here the CDR3 DNA reads TGTGCCAGCAGTGTGACGTTACTAGCGGGAGTAAACACCGGGGAGCTGTTTTTT.

This sequence joins TRBV11-3 and TRBJ1-3; 10 nucleotides align to TRBD1. This CDR3 contains 15 residues. CDR1 and CDR2 (germline): SGHNT, YENEEA. Unmatched junction bases numbered 7, after V lost 5 bases and J lost 6 bases. The chain's CDR3 is CASSPRTGGENTIYF. Here the CDR3 DNA reads TGTGCCAGCAGCCCCCGGACAGGGGGAGAAAACACCATATATTTT.

This rearrangement joins TRBV6-2 or TRBV6-3 to TRBJ2-7, with D maybe TRBD2 (5 bases). The germline CDR1 and CDR2 sequences are MNHEY and SVGEGT. This CDR3 has 15 residues. The V end lost 2 bases, the J end lost 2 bases, and 13 bases lay between the germline ends. For the CDR3, the DNA is TGTGCCAGCAGTTACACCGGCATCGGGACCTACGAGCAGTACTTC. Translated: CASSYTGIGTYEQYF.

The chain couples TRBV3-1 (or the pseudogene TRBV3-2) to TRBJ2-3; the match to TRBD2 covers 7 bases. In germline, CDR1 is LGHDT, CDR2 YNNKEL (reference sequence). The V gene end was trimmed by 1 base and the J gene end by 3 bases; junction bases not matched to a gene: 4. The CDR3 has 15 residues. CDR3 bases: TGTGCCAGCAGCCAAGTAGCTAGCGGAACAGATACGCAGTATTTT. It yields the protein CASSQVASGTDTQYF.

The chain links TRBV25-1 to TRBJ2-7; D ambiguous. V lost 10 bases and J lost 1, with 17 bases in between. Per germline, CDR1 MGHDK and CDR2 SYGVNS. The CDR3 sequence is 14 residues long. The CDR3 loop reads CATSPRSDSYEQYF. CDR3 sequence (DNA): TGTGCCACCTCCCCCCGGTCCGATTCCTACGAGCAGTACTTC.

J is TRBJ1-5 and V is TRBV7-2, with 7 bases lining up with TRBD1. This CDR3 has 15 amino acids. V lost 1 base to trimming and J lost 4 bases; unmatched junction nucleotides: 4. Germline CDR1 SGHTA, CDR2 FQGNSA. This CDR3 is CASSLGLTGNQPQHF. The CDR3, as DNA: TGTGCCAGCAGCTTAGGGTTGACAGGGAATCAGCCCCAGCATTTT.

The chain uses TRBV7-9 and TRBJ2-5, with TRBD2 matching over 7 bases. Germline CDR1 reads SEHNR; CDR2 reads FQNEAQ (reference sequence). Trimming removed 1 base from V and 3 bases from J; junction bases left unmatched: 8. The CDR3 sequence is 16 residues long. The CDR3 loop reads CASSLEVGGLEETQYF. CDR3 sequence (DNA): TGTGCCAGCAGCTTAGAAGTGGGAGGGTTGGAAGAGACCCAGTACTTC.

The V gene is TRBV5-6, the J gene TRBJ2-1, with D perhaps matching TRBD2 (6 bases). CDR1 is SGHDT, CDR2 YYEEEE, per germline. Between the trimmed V and J ends, which lost 4 bases and 10 bases, there was a span of 12 bases. This CDR3 is 12 amino acids long. CDR3 protein: CASSLLAHEQFF. CDR3 nucleotide sequence: TGTGCCAGCAGCCTACTAGCACACGAGCAGTTCTTC.

The V call is TRBV15, the J call TRBJ2-2, with a possible D match to TRBD1 (5 bases). The V end was cut by 0 bases, the J end by 3 bases, with 14 bases between. The germline V gene encodes CDR1 LNHNV and CDR2 YYDKDF (reference sequence). The CDR3 runs to 17 residues. The CDR3 DNA follows: TGTGCCACCAGCAGAGATCTAGGGGATAGGGACACCGGGGAGCTGTTTTTT. It is translated as CATSRDLGDRDTGELFF.

The gene calls are TRBV5-1 and TRBJ1-2, with D possibly being TRBD1 (5 bases). The CDR3 runs 12 residues. V lost 5 bases and J lost 3, with 8 bases in between. Germline CDR1 reads SGHRS; CDR2 reads YFSETQ. The CDR3 bases are TGCGCCAGCAGAGGGGAAGACTATGGCTACACCTTC. Translating it yields CASRGEDYGYTF.